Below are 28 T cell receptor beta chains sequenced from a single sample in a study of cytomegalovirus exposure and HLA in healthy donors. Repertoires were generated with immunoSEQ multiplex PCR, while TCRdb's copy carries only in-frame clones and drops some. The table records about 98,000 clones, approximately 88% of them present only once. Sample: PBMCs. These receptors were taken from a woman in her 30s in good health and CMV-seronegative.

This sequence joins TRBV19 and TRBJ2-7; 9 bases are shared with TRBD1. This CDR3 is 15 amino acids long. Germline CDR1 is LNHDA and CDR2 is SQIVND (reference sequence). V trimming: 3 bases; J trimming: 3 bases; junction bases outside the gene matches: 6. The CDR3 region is CASSIGTGSRYEQYF. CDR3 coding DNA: TGTGCCAGTAGTATCGGGACAGGGTCCCGCTACGAGCAGTACTTC.

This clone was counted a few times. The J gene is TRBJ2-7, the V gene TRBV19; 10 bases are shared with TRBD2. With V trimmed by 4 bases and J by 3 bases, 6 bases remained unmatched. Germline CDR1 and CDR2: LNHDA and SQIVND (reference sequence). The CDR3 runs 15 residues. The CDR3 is CASSKRSGRDYEQYF. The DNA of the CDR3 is TGTGCCAGTAGTAAAAGGAGCGGGAGGGACTACGAGCAGTACTTC. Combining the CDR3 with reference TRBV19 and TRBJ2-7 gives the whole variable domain DGGITQSPKYLFRKEGQNVTLSCEQNLNHDAMYWYRQDPGQGLRLIYYSQIVNDFQKGDIAEGYSVSREKKESFPLTVTSAQKNPTAFYLCASSKRSGRDYEQYFGPGTRLTVT.

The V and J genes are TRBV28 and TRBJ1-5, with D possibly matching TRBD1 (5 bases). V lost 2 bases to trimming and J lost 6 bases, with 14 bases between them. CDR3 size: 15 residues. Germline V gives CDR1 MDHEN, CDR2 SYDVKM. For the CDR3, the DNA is TGTGCCAGCAGTTTAGGGCAGGGTCTTGGTCAGCCCCAGCATTTT. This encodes CASSLGQGLGQPQHF. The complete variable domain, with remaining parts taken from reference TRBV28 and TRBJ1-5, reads DVKVTQSSRYLVKRTGEKVFLECVQDMDHENMFWYRQDPGLGLRLIYFSYDVKMKEKGDIPEGYSVSREKKERFSLILESASTNQTSMYLCASSLGQGLGQPQHFGDGTRLSIL.

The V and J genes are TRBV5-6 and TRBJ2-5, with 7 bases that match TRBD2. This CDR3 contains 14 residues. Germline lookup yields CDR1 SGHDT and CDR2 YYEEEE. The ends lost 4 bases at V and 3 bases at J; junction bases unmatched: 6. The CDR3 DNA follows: TGTGCCAGCAGCGGTGGCGGGAGTGAAGAGACCCAGTACTTC. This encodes CASSGGGSEETQYF.

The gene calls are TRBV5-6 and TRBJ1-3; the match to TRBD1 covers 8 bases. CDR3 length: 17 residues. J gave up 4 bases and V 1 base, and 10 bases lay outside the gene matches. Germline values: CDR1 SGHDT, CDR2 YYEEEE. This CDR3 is CASSLLQGELDGNTIYF. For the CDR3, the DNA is TGTGCCAGCAGCTTGCTACAGGGGGAATTGGACGGAAACACCATATATTTT.

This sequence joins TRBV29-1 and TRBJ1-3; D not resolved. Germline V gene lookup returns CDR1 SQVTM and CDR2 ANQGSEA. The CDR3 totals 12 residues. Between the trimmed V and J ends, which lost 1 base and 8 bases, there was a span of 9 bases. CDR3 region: CSVEGLRDTIYF. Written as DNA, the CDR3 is TGCAGCGTTGAAGGTTTGAGGGACACCATATATTTT.

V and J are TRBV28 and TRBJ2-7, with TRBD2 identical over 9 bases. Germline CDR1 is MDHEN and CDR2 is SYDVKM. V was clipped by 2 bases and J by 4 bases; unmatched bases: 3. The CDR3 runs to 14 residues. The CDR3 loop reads CASSLAGGRYEQYF. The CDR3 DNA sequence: TGTGCCAGCAGTTTAGCGGGAGGGAGGTACGAGCAGTACTTC.

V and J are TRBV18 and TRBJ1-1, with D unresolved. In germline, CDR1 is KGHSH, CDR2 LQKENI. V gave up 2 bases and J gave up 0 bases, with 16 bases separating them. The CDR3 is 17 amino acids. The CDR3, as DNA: TGTGCCAGCTCACCAGTGGGCTCCTGGGCTATGAACACTGAAGCTTTCTTT. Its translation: CASSPVGSWAMNTEAFF.

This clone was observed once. CDR3 DNA sequence: TGTGCCAGCAGCTACCGATTCGGACTAGCGGGGGGACGGTACCAAGAGACCCAGTACTTC. Its protein product is CASSYRFGLAGGRYQETQYF. This rearrangement joins TRBV13 to TRBJ2-5; 14 bases agree with TRBD2. Germline V CDR1 and CDR2: PRHDT, FYEKMQ (reference sequence). This CDR3 has 20 amino acids. Germline trimming cut 4 bases from V and 0 bases from J; bases unmatched to any gene: 13.

In DNA form, the CDR3 reads TGTGCCAGCAGCCCGACGGGGTACGAGCAGTACTTC. It yields the protein CASSPTGYEQYF. The chain joins TRBV9 to TRBJ2-7; D might be TRBD2 (5 bases). Germline CDR1 SGDLS, CDR2 YYNGEE. The V and J ends lost 4 bases and 4 bases respectively, with 9 bases between them. The CDR3 loop spans 12 amino acids.

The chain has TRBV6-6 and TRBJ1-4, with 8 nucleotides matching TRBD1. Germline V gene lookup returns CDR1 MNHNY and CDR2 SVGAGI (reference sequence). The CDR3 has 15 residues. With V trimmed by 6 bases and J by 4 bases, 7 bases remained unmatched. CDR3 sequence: CASRTRTGLNEKLFF. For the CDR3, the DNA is TGTGCCAGCAGGACCAGGACAGGGCTTAATGAAAAACTGTTTTTT.

The CDR3 DNA reads TGTGCCAGCAGTTTTGACAGGTTCCTTGGCTACACCTTC. This encodes CASSFDRFLGYTF. The V gene is TRBV7-2, the J gene TRBJ1-2; TRBD1 might be the D (6 bases). V lost 6 bases and J 7 bases, leaving 15 bases between the germline ends. The CDR3 has 13 residues. Germline V gene data show CDR1 as SGHTA and CDR2 as FQGNSA.

The CDR3 reads CASSSPDRDVYGYTF. The CDR3 region has the DNA TGTGCCAGCAGCTCTCCAGACAGGGATGTCTATGGCTACACCTTC. This chain joins TRBV9 and TRBJ1-2, with 7 bases matching TRBD1. V was clipped by 4 bases and J by 4 bases; unmatched bases: 10. CDR1 and CDR2 from the germline V gene are SGDLS and YYNGEE. This CDR3 is 15 amino acids long.

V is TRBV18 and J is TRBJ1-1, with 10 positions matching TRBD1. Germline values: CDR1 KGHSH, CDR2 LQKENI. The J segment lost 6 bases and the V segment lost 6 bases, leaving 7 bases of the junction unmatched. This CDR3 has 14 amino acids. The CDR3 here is CASSPTTGGAEAFF. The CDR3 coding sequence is TGTGCCAGCTCGCCTACGACAGGGGGCGCTGAAGCTTTCTTT. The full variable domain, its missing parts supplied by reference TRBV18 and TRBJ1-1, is NAGVMQNPRHLVRRRGQEARLRCSPMKGHSHVYWYRQLPEEGLKFMVYLQKENIIDESGMPKERFSAEFPKEGPSILRIQQVVRGDSAAYFCASSPTTGGAEAFFGQGTRLTVV.

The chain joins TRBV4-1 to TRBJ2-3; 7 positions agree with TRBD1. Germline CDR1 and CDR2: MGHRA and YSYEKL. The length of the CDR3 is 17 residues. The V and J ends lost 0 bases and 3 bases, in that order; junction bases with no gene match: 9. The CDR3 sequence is CASSQDWGRGWTDTQYF. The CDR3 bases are TGCGCCAGCAGCCAAGATTGGGGCAGGGGGTGGACAGATACGCAGTATTTT.

The CDR3 nucleotides are TGTGCCAGTAGTATAGCGGCGGGAGGCCTGGGAGAGCAGTACTTC. This sequence encodes CASSIAAGGLGEQYF. The genes are TRBV19 and TRBJ2-7, with 8 bases matching TRBD2. Germline V gene data show CDR1 as LNHDA and CDR2 as SQIVND (reference sequence). CDR3 length equals 15 residues. After removal of 1 base from V and 7 bases from J, the junction contained 9 bases not matched to a gene.

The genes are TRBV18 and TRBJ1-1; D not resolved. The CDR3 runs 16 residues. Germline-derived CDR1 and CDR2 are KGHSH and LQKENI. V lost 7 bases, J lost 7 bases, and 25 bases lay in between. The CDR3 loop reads CASLPTRGGMVYEAFF. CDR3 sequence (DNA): TGTGCCAGCTTGCCGACTCGGGGTGGTATGGTCTATGAAGCTTTCTTT.

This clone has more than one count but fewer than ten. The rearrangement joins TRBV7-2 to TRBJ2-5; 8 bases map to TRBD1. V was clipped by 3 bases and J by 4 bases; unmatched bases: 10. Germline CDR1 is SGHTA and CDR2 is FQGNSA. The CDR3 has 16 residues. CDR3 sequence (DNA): TGTGCCAGCAGCTTTAATTCCGGGACAGGTGGAGAGACCCAGTACTTC. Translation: CASSFNSGTGGETQYF.

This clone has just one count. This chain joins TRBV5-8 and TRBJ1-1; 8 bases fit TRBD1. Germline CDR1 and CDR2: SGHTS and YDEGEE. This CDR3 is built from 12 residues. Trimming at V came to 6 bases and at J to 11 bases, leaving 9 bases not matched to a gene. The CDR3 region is CASTIWTGQAFF. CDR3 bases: TGTGCCAGCACCATTTGGACAGGGCAGGCTTTCTTT.

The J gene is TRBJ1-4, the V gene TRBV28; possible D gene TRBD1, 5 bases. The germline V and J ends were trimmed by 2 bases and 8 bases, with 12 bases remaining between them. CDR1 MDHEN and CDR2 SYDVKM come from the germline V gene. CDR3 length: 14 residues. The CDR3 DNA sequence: TGTGCCAGCAGTTTAGGGGGGTGGGACGAAAAACTGTTTTTT. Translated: CASSLGGWDEKLFF.

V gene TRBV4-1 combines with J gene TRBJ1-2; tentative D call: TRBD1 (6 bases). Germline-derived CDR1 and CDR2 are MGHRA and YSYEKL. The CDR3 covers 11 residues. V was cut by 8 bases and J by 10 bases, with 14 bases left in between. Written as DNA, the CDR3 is TGCGCCAGCTCGAGGGAGGGGGTCTACACCTTC. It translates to CASSREGVYTF.

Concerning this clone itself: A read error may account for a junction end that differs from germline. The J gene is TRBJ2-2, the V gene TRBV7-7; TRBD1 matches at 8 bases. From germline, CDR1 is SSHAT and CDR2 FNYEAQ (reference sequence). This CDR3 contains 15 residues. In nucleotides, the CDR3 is TGTGCTAGCAGCCCCCAGGGGGCTGGGACCGGGGAGCTGTTTTTT. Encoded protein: CASSPQGAGTGELFF.

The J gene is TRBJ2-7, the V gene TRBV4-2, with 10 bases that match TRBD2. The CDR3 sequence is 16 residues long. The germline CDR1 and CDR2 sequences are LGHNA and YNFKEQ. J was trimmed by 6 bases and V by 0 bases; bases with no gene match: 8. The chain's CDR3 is CASSQEPLAGAVEQYF. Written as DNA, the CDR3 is TGTGCCAGCAGCCAAGAACCCCTAGCGGGAGCGGTCGAGCAGTACTTC.

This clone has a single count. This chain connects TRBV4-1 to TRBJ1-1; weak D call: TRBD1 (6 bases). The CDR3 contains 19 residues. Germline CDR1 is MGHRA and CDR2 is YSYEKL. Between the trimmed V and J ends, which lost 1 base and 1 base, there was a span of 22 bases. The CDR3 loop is CASSQAPPLGGLRNTEAFF. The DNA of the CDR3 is TGCGCCAGCAGCCAAGCCCCTCCTCTGGGGGGGCTAAGGAACACTGAAGCTTTCTTT.

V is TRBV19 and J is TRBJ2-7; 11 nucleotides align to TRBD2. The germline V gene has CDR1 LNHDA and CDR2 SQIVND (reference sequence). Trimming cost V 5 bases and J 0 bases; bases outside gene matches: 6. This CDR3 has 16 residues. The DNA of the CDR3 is TGTGCCAGTAGTCCCGTAGGGACTAGCGGCTCCTACGAGCAGTACTTC. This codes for CASSPVGTSGSYEQYF.

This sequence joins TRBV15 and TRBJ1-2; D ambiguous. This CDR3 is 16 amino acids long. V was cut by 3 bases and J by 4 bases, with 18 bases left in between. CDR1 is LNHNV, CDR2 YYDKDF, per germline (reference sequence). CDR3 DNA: TGTGCCACCAGCAGGGGTGGCCCGGGAGCTAGCTATGGCTACACCTTC. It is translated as CATSRGGPGASYGYTF.

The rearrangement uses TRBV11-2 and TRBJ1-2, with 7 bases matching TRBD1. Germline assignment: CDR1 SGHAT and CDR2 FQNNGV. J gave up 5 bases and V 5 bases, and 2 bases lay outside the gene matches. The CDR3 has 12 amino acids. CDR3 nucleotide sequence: TGTGCCAGCAGCCAGGGACAGTATGGCTACACCTTC. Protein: CASSQGQYGYTF. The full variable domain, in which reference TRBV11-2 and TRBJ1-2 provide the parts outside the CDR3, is EAGVAQSPRYKIIEKRQSVAFWCNPISGHATLYWYQQILGQGPKLLIQFQNNGVVDDSQLPKDRFSAERLKGVDSTLKIQPAKLEDSAVYLCASSQGQYGYTFGSGTRLTVV.

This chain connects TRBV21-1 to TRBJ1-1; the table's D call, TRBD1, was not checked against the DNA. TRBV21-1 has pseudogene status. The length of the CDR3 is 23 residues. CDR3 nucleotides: TGTGCCAGCAGCACCGTCACCATCCCCGACACAAAGCCAACGAGACAAAAACGAAAGAAGGCTTTCTTT. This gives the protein CASSTVTIPDTKPTRQKRKKAFF.